The 12 T cell receptor beta chains listed next were all sequenced from one sample in a study of response to subunit inactivated influenza vaccine. From the RT-PCR reads, TCRdb called clonotypes with MiXCR, one entry per CDR3 protein. The sample includes roughly 700,000 distinct CDR3 sequences, approximately 15% of them seen just once. The sample in question was PBMCs from blood, obtained roughly 15 days before vaccination. These receptors originate from a man in his fifties or sixties who received an inactivated influenza vaccine.

The CDR3 reads CSASGGRALNTEAFF. CDR3 coding DNA: TGCAGTGCCTCGGGGGGGAGAGCCCTCAACACTGAAGCTTTCTTT. The V gene is TRBV20-1, the J gene TRBJ1-1; D might be TRBD1 (5 bases). Trimming removed 6 bases at V and 2 bases at J, with 19 bases between. Germline CDR1 DFQATT, CDR2 SNEGSKA (reference sequence). The CDR3 totals 15 residues.

The V gene is TRBV3-1, the J gene TRBJ1-6; D ambiguous. CDR1 LGHDT and CDR2 YNNKEL come from the germline V gene (reference sequence). The CDR3 length is 14 residues. Deletions cut 4 bases from V and 9 bases from J, with 13 bases between. The CDR3 protein is CASSPQRSGSPLHF. The CDR3 DNA is TGTGCCAGCAGCCCACAGCGGTCGGGTTCACCCCTCCACTTT.

The V call is TRBV7-9, the J call TRBJ2-3; no reliable D call. Trimming took off 7 bases at V and 4 bases at J, with 12 bases between the two ends. From germline, CDR1 is SEHNR and CDR2 FQNEAQ (reference sequence). The CDR3 consists of 13 residues. The chain's CDR3 is CASTPPRPDTQYF. In nucleotides, the CDR3 is TGTGCCAGCACCCCCCCCCGGCCAGATACGCAGTATTTT.

This chain links TRBV7-8 with TRBJ1-4; 8 bases fit TRBD1. This CDR3 has 15 amino acids. V was pared by 8 bases and J by 0 bases, with 5 bases of the junction left unmatched. Looked up from germline, CDR1 is SGHVS and CDR2 is FQNEAQ. This CDR3 reads CASGDRLATNEKLFF. In DNA, the CDR3 is TGTGCCAGCGGGGACAGGCTTGCAACTAATGAAAAACTGTTTTTT.

The chain links TRBV29-1 to TRBJ2-5, with a possible D match to TRBD1 (7 bases). Per the germline V gene, CDR1 is SQVTM and CDR2 is ANQGSEA. The ends were cut back, 7 bases at V and 3 bases at J, with 12 bases in the middle. This CDR3 is built from 12 residues. The CDR3 DNA follows: TGCAGCGGCGGGACAGCCAAAGAGACCCAGTACTTC. This encodes CSGGTAKETQYF.

This chain joins TRBV14 and TRBJ2-2; 10 bases are a match to TRBD2. J lost 4 bases, V lost 4 bases, and 6 bases had no gene match. From germline, CDR1 is SGHDN and CDR2 FVKESK. CDR3 length: 16 residues. The CDR3 sequence: CASSRPAGGRTGELFF. The CDR3 DNA reads as TGTGCCAGCAGCCGACCAGCGGGGGGGCGCACCGGGGAGCTGTTTTTT.

The V call is TRBV19, the J call TRBJ2-1, with D uncertain. The length of the CDR3 is 14 residues. Trimming removed 4 bases at V and 2 bases at J, with 9 bases between. Germline V gene lookup returns CDR1 LNHDA and CDR2 SQIVND (reference sequence). The DNA for the CDR3 is TGTGCCAGTAGTACCGATACCACCTACAATGAGCAGTTCTTC. Translation gives CASSTDTTYNEQFF.

The table lists this clonotype with a few counts. J is TRBJ1-4 and V is TRBV12-3 or TRBV12-4; D may be TRBD1 (5 bases). Trimming stripped 5 bases from V and 8 bases from J, with 12 bases between. The CDR3 covers 13 residues. CDR3 in amino acids: CASSRDLLEKLFF. For the CDR3, the DNA is TGTGCCAGCAGTAGGGACCTCTTAGAAAAACTGTTTTTT.

The rearrangement uses TRBV4-3 and TRBJ1-1; no definite D call. CDR3 length: 13 residues. The V end lost 0 bases, the J end lost 6 bases, and 8 bases lay between the germline ends. Germline CDR1 is LGHNA and CDR2 is YSLEER. The CDR3 nucleotides read TGCGCCAGCAGCCAAGATCGTTGGGCTGAAGCTTTCTTT. Its translation: CASSQDRWAEAFF.

This clonotype was observed a handful of times. V is TRBV6-2 or TRBV6-3 and J is TRBJ2-5, with unresolved D. Germline CDR1 MNHEY, CDR2 SVGEGT. The V and J ends lost 0 bases and 4 bases respectively, with 12 bases between them. The CDR3 runs to 15 residues. CDR3 DNA: TGTGCCAGCAGTTACTCCGGATCCCTGGGAGAGACCCAGTACTTC. Residues: CASSYSGSLGETQYF.

In this sample, this clonotype turned up many times. This chain links TRBV12-3 or TRBV12-4 with TRBJ2-3, with 8 bases matching TRBD2. J was trimmed by 1 base and V by 7 bases; bases with no gene match: 1. This CDR3 has 13 residues. The DNA for the CDR3 is TGTGCCAGCAAGACTAGCGGCACAGATACGCAGTATTTT. Its translation is CASKTSGTDTQYF.

The V and J genes are TRBV23-1 and TRBJ2-5, with 9 bases fitting TRBD1. TRBV23-1 is noted as an ORF with a role that remains uncertain. With V trimmed by 6 bases and J by 2 bases, 13 bases remained unmatched. There are 17 residues in the CDR3. CDR3 bases: TGCGCCAGCAGACCTACCCCTGCGGGACAGGGTCAAGAGACCCAGTACTTC. Amino acids: CASRPTPAGQGQETQYF.